The 24 T cell receptor delta chains below come from one sample, sequenced in a study of gamma-delta T cells after stem cell transplantation. TCRdb fed the RT-PCR reads to CATT. The table records a few thousand delta-chain clones, 1.5% to 2% of them present only once. The sequencing sample was made of gamma-delta T cells. The receptors stem from a human donor. It is not recorded whose cells these are; they may come from a transplant donor.

This clone is deemed medium-sized. This sequence joins TRDV2 and TRDJ1, with 11 bases matching TRDD3. The CDR3 is 20 residues long. Germline values: CDR1 GEAIGNYY, CDR2 EKD. V gave up 3 bases and J gave up 1 base; unmatched junction bases: 18. The CDR3: CACDPLPPVLGDSGTDKLIF. In nucleotides, the CDR3 is TGTGCCTGTGACCCCCTGCCTCCCGTACTGGGGGATAGCGGCACCGATAAACTCATCTTT.

About this clone: The protein TCRdb gives is from a much larger clone and does not agree with this DNA's translation at residue 5, likely a read error; the protein shown here comes from the DNA. The V call is TRDV2, the J call TRDJ1, with a weak D call TRDD2 (5 bases). Germline CDR1 and CDR2: GEAIGNYY and EKD. CDR3 size: 17 residues. Between the trimmed V and J ends, which lost 3 bases and 5 bases, there was a span of 24 bases. CDR3 coding DNA: TGTGCCTGTGACCCCCTCTCTTCCCTCACTTCGGGGGATAAACTCATCTTT. Protein sequence: CACDPLSSLTSGDKLIF.

This clone occurred a few times. A far larger clone is only one base removed, so a read error is likely. The gene calls are TRDV2 and TRDJ1, with 13 bases that match TRDD3. The CDR3 sequence is 21 residues long. Germline lookup yields CDR1 GEAIGNYY and CDR2 EKD. CDR3 amino acids: CACDMILGDTGPQPGNDRLIF. In DNA, the CDR3 is TGTGCCTGTGACATGATACTGGGGGATACGGGTCCACAACCAGGGAACGATAGACTCATCTTT.

This rearrangement joins TRDV2 to TRDJ1, with 11 bases identical to TRDD3. V dropped 0 bases and J dropped 4; count of bases not matched to a gene: 9. Germline CDR1 reads GEAIGNYY; CDR2 reads EKD. CDR3 length: 17 amino acids. The CDR3 DNA reads TGTGCCTGTGACACCTTAAACCTGGGGGATACAAACGATAAACTCATCTTT. Translating gives CACDTLNLGDTNDKLIF.

This clone was picked up many times. Given a far larger clone just one base away, this is likely a sequencing read error. The rearrangement uses TRDV2 and TRDJ1; 11 positions match TRDD3. The CDR3 runs to 15 residues. Per the germline V gene, CDR1 is GEAIGNYY and CDR2 is EKD. Here the CDR3 DNA reads TGTGCCTGTCTTCTACTGGGGGATAAGGGCGATAAACCCATCTTT. It is translated as CACLLLGDKGDKPIF.

With respect to this clone: A far larger clone is only one base removed, so a read error is likely. Within the sample, other DNA sequences also encode this same CDR3. The chain has TRDV2 and TRDJ1; unclear D gene. The CDR3 runs 14 residues. V shed 4 bases and J shed 7 bases, with 18 bases lying between them. The V gene's germline CDR1 is GEAIGNYY and CDR2 EKD. In nucleotides, the CDR3 is TGTGCCTGTGAACCCTTAACTCCGGGCGTTAAACTCATCTTT. Residues: CACEPLTPGVKLIF.

This clone appeared a few times. TCRdb assigns this DNA the protein of a much larger clone, which departs from its translation at residue 3; this likely reflects a read error, and the protein shown comes from translating the DNA. This chain links TRDV2 with TRDJ3; no definite D call. Germline V gene sequence: CDR1 GEAIGNYY, CDR2 EKD. CDR3 length equals 19 residues. The CDR3 is CARDTLDPVSSWDTRQMFF. The CDR3 DNA is TGTGCCCGTGACACTTTGGATCCCGTGAGCTCCTGGGACACCCGACAGATGTTTTTC.

A word on this clone: This DNA translates differently at residue 3 from the TCRdb protein, which is that of a much larger clone; a read error is likely, and the protein shown is the DNA's own translation. This same CDR3 is encoded by further DNA sequences in the sample. The genes are TRDV2 and TRDJ1, with 12 nucleotides matching TRDD3. CDR1 and CDR2 (germline): GEAIGNYY, EKD. After removal of 8 bases from V and 0 bases from J, the junction contained 27 bases not matched to a gene. The CDR3 totals 22 residues. The CDR3 loop reads CAYDILGDTRDRKDVYTDKLIF. In DNA form, the CDR3 reads TGTGCCTATGATATTCTGGGGGATACGCGGGACCGCAAGGACGTTTACACCGATAAACTCATCTTT.

This clone was counted only a few times. The TCRdb record carries a much larger clone's protein, which differs from this DNA's translation at residue 8; a read error is the likely cause, and the protein listed here is the DNA translation. V is TRDV2 and J is TRDJ1; 8 bases fit TRDD3. Germline values: CDR1 GEAIGNYY, CDR2 EKD. The ends lost 0 bases at V and 3 bases at J; junction bases unmatched: 17. This CDR3 contains 19 residues. CDR3 region: CACDTVIEWGIYPADKLIF. CDR3 nucleotide sequence: TGTGCCTGTGACACCGTTATTGAGTGGGGGATTTACCCGGCCGATAAACTCATCTTT.

This clone was detected only a few times. A far larger clone is only one base removed, so a read error is likely. The same CDR3 is also encoded by other DNA sequences in this sample. The rearrangement uses TRDV2 and TRDJ1; 12 nucleotides line up with TRDD3. The CDR3 has 19 amino acids. The V gene's germline CDR1 is GEAIGNYY and CDR2 EKD. J lost 0 bases, V lost 7 bases, and 17 bases had no gene match. CDR3 region: CACDPVLGDTQLYTDKLIF. The CDR3 DNA reads TGTGCCTGCGACCCGGTACTGGGGGATACACAGTTGTACACCGATAAACTCATCTTT.

A word on this clone: Translating this DNA gives a protein that differs at residue 5 from the TCRdb one, which belongs to a much larger clone; a read error is likely, and the protein shown is this translation. Different DNA sequences within this sample yield the same CDR3. The CDR3, as DNA: TGTGCCTGTGACACTTTACTGGGGGATTCCACCGATAAACTCATCTTT. It encodes CACDTLLGDSTDKLIF. V gene TRDV2 combines with J gene TRDJ1, with TRDD3 matching over 10 bases. The CDR3 is made up of 16 amino acids. The junction had 5 bases not matched to a gene; V was cut back by 1 base and J by 1 base. Germline V gene sequence: CDR1 GEAIGNYY, CDR2 EKD.

Only a few counts were recorded for this clone. A far bigger clonotype differs at one base, so this is likely a read error. The sample contains more than one DNA sequence encoding this CDR3. V gene TRDV2 combines with J gene TRDJ1, with TRDD3 matching 13 bases. Germline trimming cut 3 bases from V and 0 bases from J; bases unmatched to any gene: 9. Germline V CDR1 and CDR2: GEAIGNYY, EKD. The CDR3 contains 18 residues. CDR3 bases: TGTGCCTGTGACGTACTGGGGGATACGGAGGGACACACCGATAAACTCATCTTT. Translating it yields CACDVLGDTEGHTDKLIF.

This clone was observed a handful of times. Only one base separates this from a far larger clonotype, so it likely reflects a read error. This sample includes further DNA sequences coding for the same CDR3. The V and J genes are TRDV2 and TRDJ1, with TRDD3 matching 11 bases. From germline, CDR1 is GEAIGNYY and CDR2 EKD. The CDR3 contains 18 residues. The CDR3: CACDTVSGGYARSDKLIF. The CDR3 coding sequence is TGTGCCTGTGACACCGTAAGTGGGGGATACGCTCGTTCCGACAAACTCATCTTT.

By share of the sample, this clone is medium-sized (0.01 to 0.1%). This sequence is one base from a far larger clone and is likely a read error. V and J are TRDV2 and TRDJ3; TRDD3 agrees at 7 bases. The V gene end was trimmed by 0 bases and the J gene end by 0 bases; junction bases not matched to a gene: 7. The CDR3 length is 19 residues. The germline gives CDR1 GEAIGNYY, CDR2 EKD. The CDR3 DNA sequence: TGTGCCTGTGACACCGCTGGGGGCTATAGCTCCTGGGACACCCGACAGATGTTTTTC. It codes for CACDTAGGYSSWDTRQMFF.

This clone was counted only a few times. The protein TCRdb lists belongs to a much larger clone and differs from this DNA's translation at residue 5, which points to a read error; the protein shown is made from the DNA. The chain carries TRDV2 and TRDJ1; 7 nucleotides line up with TRDD3. The CDR3 is 17 amino acids. V gave up 3 bases and J gave up 0 bases; unmatched junction bases: 12. Germline CDR1 GEAIGNYY, CDR2 EKD. The CDR3 sequence: CACDAVGDPEDTDKLIF. The CDR3 coding sequence is TGTGCCTGTGACGCGGTGGGGGACCCCGAGGACACCGATAAACTCATCTTT.

By its share, this clone is large. The same CDR3 can be traced to other DNA sequences in this sample. The chain carries TRDV2 and TRDJ1, with 11 positions matching TRDD3. Per the germline V gene, CDR1 is GEAIGNYY and CDR2 is EKD. The CDR3 has 18 amino acids. V gave up 0 bases and J gave up 3 bases; unmatched junction bases: 11. This chain's CDR3 is CACDTVSGGYARSDKLIF. The DNA of the CDR3 is TGTGCCTGTGACACCGTAAGTGGGGGATACGCTCGTTCCGATAAACTCATCTTT.

Points on this clone: The protein TCRdb lists belongs to a much larger clone and differs from this DNA's translation at residue 7, which points to a read error; the protein shown is made from the DNA. The chain recombines TRDV2 with TRDJ1; D call uncertain. Germline loops: CDR1 GEAIGNYY, CDR2 EKD. There are 15 residues in the CDR3. Deletions cut 0 bases from V and 0 bases from J, with 10 bases between. The CDR3 DNA reads TGTGCCTGTGACACCGCGAGGATCGACACCGATAAACTCATCTTT. It yields the protein CACDTARIDTDKLIF.

This clone was counted between two and nine times. The TCRdb record carries a much larger clone's protein, which differs from this DNA's translation at residue 5; a read error is the likely cause, and the protein listed here is the DNA translation. The V and J genes are TRDV2 and TRDJ3; TRDD3 aligns across 9 bases. Germline V CDR1 and CDR2: GEAIGNYY, EKD. Germline trimming cut 3 bases from V and 0 bases from J; bases unmatched to any gene: 17. The CDR3 loop spans 22 amino acids. The DNA of the CDR3 is TGTGCCTGTGACGCTATATCACTGGGGGAGAGGAATAACTCCTGGGACACCCGACAGATGTTTTTC. Its protein is CACDAISLGERNNSWDTRQMFF.

This clone was detected only a few times. One base separates it from a far larger clone, so it is likely a read error. Within the sample, other DNA sequences also encode this same CDR3. The rearrangement joins TRDV2 to TRDJ1; D gene ambiguous. The CDR3 extends over 16 amino acids. Germline V gene lookup returns CDR1 GEAIGNYY and CDR2 EKD. CDR3 DNA sequence: TGTGCCTGTGACCCCGTAGGGGTCCCTGGAAAATCTAAACTTATCTTT. Its translation is CACDPVGVPGKSKLIF.

This clone has ten or more counts. A read error likely explains this, since a far larger clone differs by one base. The gene calls are TRDV2 and TRDJ1; the D is unclear. Germline V lookup: CDR1 GEAIGNYY, CDR2 EKD. The CDR3 loop spans 14 amino acids. Trimming removed 3 bases from V and 7 bases from J, with 17 bases in between. CDR3 residues: CACDFLEDRGKLIF. CDR3 DNA: TGTGCCTGTGACTTTCTGGAGGATCGAGGTAAACTCATCTTT.

This clone showed up just a few times. The chain recombines TRDV2 with TRDJ1, with 9 bases aligning to TRDD3. V lost 3 bases, J lost 0 bases, and 10 bases stayed unmatched. The CDR3 runs to 17 residues. CDR1 and CDR2 from the germline V gene are GEAIGNYY and EKD. CDR3 loop: CACDVLGDPEDTDKLIF. CDR3 DNA sequence: TGTGCCTGTGACGTACTGGGGGACCCCGAGGACACCGATAAACTCATCTTT.

This clone was detected only a few times. This chain joins TRDV2 and TRDJ3; TRDD3 matches 11 bases. There are 20 residues in the CDR3. With 2 bases clipped from V and 0 bases from J, the junction kept 8 bases outside the gene matches. In germline, CDR1 is GEAIGNYY, CDR2 EKD. CDR3 coding DNA: TGTGCCTGTGACAGCCTCCTGGGGGATACAATCTCCTGGGACACCCGACAGATGTTTTTC. It translates to CACDSLLGDTISWDTRQMFF.

This clone was picked up a small number of times. This likely stems from a read error, as it lies one base from a far larger clone. The chain employs TRDV2 and TRDJ1; D not certain. CDR1 and CDR2 from the germline V gene are GEAIGNYY and EKD. The V end lost 0 bases, the J end lost 0 bases, and 13 bases lay between the germline ends. The CDR3 is 16 amino acids. The DNA of the CDR3 is TGTGCCTGTGACACCGTTACGGAAGGGAACACCGATAAACTCATCTTT. It translates to CACDTVTEGNTDKLIF.

About this clone itself: Since a far larger clone is one base different, this is likely a read error. At the DNA level, this CDR3 is encoded by other sequences in the same sample as well. The rearrangement uses TRDV2 and TRDJ1; 12 nucleotides match TRDD3. CDR3 length: 18 residues. Germline CDR1 GEAIGNYY, CDR2 EKD. CDR3 loop: CACDPAGGYGTRTDKLIF. CDR3 bases: TGTGCCTGTGACCCCGCTGGGGGATACGGGACAAGGACCGATAAGCTCATCTTT.